These 19 T cell receptor beta chains were all obtained from the same sample, sequenced in a study of CD8+CD57+ T cells in acquired aplastic anemia. Genomic DNA served as template for TCR beta VDJ and CDR3 profiling. TCRdb recomputed calls from the reads with MiXCR, one row per CDR3 protein. The sample consists of some 200,000 distinct CDR3 sequences, about half of them appearing once. Patients sequenced had flow cytometry evidence of CD8+CD57+ cell expansion. Sample: sorted CD4+, CD8+, or CD8+CD57+ T cells (not recorded which) from PBMCs. These receptors all stem from a human donor with aplastic anemia.

This rearrangement joins TRBV10-3 to TRBJ1-1; 8 bases match TRBD1. CDR1 is ENHRY and CDR2 is SYGVKD in the germline V gene. CDR3 length equals 13 residues. The J segment lost 2 bases and the V segment lost 4 bases, leaving 0 bases of the junction unmatched. The CDR3 sequence is CAISAGGNTEAFF. The DNA for the CDR3 is TGTGCCATCAGTGCAGGGGGCAACACTGAAGCTTTCTTT.

The table lists this clonotype with many counts. V and J are TRBV19 and TRBJ2-7; D is undetermined. V lost 5 bases and J lost 2, with 10 bases in between. The V gene's germline CDR1 is LNHDA and CDR2 SQIVND (reference sequence). CDR3 length: 13 amino acids. The DNA of the CDR3 is TGTGCCAGTAGTGCTAATTCAGCCTACGAGCAGTACTTC. It yields the protein CASSANSAYEQYF.

Ten or more counts support this clonotype. The rearrangement uses TRBV19 and TRBJ1-5, with a weak D call TRBD1 (6 bases). CDR3 length: 16 amino acids. Germline assignment: CDR1 LNHDA and CDR2 SQIVND (reference sequence). V was shortened by 5 bases and J by 2 bases, with 16 bases between the two germline ends. The CDR3 sequence is CASSPREGGGNQPQHF. The CDR3 DNA reads TGTGCCAGTAGTCCGCGGGAAGGGGGAGGCAATCAGCCCCAGCATTTT.

This clonotype was found many times. V gene TRBV5-1 combines with J gene TRBJ1-1; weak D call: TRBD1 (5 bases). The CDR3 has 16 amino acids. The V gene lost 4 bases and the J gene lost 0 bases, with 16 bases spanning the gap. The germline V gene has CDR1 SGHRS and CDR2 YFSETQ. The CDR3 nucleotides are TGCGCCAGCAGCCTGGGACTACGGCCCCTGAACACTGAAGCTTTCTTT. Protein: CASSLGLRPLNTEAFF.

This clonotype showed up just a few times. The chain combines TRBV2 with TRBJ2-5; 10 bases are shared with TRBD1. CDR1 is SNHLY and CDR2 is FYNNEI in the germline V gene. This CDR3 contains 16 residues. After removal of 5 bases from V and 2 bases from J, the junction contained 8 bases not matched to a gene. The CDR3 DNA is TGTGCCAGCAGTTTCGAAGGACAGGGGGTACAAGAGACCCAGTACTTC. Translation: CASSFEGQGVQETQYF.

V usage is TRBV30 and J usage is TRBJ1-2, with TRBD1 matching 10 bases. The germline V gene has CDR1 GTSNPN and CDR2 SVGIG (reference sequence). The CDR3 covers 16 residues. V trimming: 2 bases; J trimming: 3 bases; junction bases outside the gene matches: 9. The CDR3 DNA reads as TGTGCCTGGAGTAGCCGCCGACAGGGGGCTCACTATGGCTACACCTTC. It translates to CAWSSRRQGAHYGYTF.

Ten or more counts support this clonotype. V gene TRBV5-5 combines with J gene TRBJ2-7, with D uncertain. The CDR3 consists of 15 residues. With 3 bases removed from V and 2 bases from J, the gap between germline ends came to 15 bases. The germline V gene encodes CDR1 SGHKS and CDR2 YYEKEE (reference sequence). The CDR3: CASSYYLTATYEQYF. Here the CDR3 DNA reads TGTGCCAGCAGCTACTACCTAACGGCCACCTACGAGCAGTACTTC.

The V gene is TRBV11-3, the J gene TRBJ2-3, with TRBD1 matching 8 bases. This CDR3 region has 15 residues. The junction had 6 bases not matched to a gene; V was cut back by 5 bases and J by 2 bases. CDR1 is SGHNT, CDR2 YENEEA, per germline. In DNA, the CDR3 is TGTGCCAGCAGCCCGACAGGGGCCCTCACAGATACGCAGTATTTT. As protein: CASSPTGALTDTQYF.

This clonotype has a count of ten or more. The CDR3 sequence is CASSEEAGEGTEAFF. The CDR3 DNA is TGCGCCAGCAGTGAGGAGGCAGGAGAGGGCACTGAAGCTTTCTTT. The chain couples TRBV10-1 to TRBJ1-1; no reliable D call. Between the trimmed V and J ends, which lost 2 bases and 4 bases, there was a span of 14 bases. Germline lookup yields CDR1 WNHNN and CDR2 SYGVQD (reference sequence). This CDR3 has 15 amino acids.

This chain joins TRBV14 and TRBJ1-2, with TRBD1 as a possible D gene (6 bases). The V gene lost 4 bases and the J gene lost 4 bases, with 16 bases spanning the gap. There are 15 residues in the CDR3. Per the germline V gene, CDR1 is SGHDN and CDR2 is FVKESK. The CDR3 coding sequence is TGTGCCAGCAGCCCCACAGGGCCCAGCCGCTATGGCTACACCTTC. Translated, it gives CASSPTGPSRYGYTF.

The J gene is TRBJ2-5, the V gene TRBV5-1; 10 bases map to TRBD1. The CDR3 runs to 15 residues. Germline V gene data show CDR1 as SGHRS and CDR2 as YFSETQ. V gave up 4 bases and J gave up 2 bases; unmatched junction bases: 5. CDR3: CASSLLGQGQETQYF. The CDR3 region has the DNA TGCGCCAGCAGCCTGTTGGGACAGGGGCAAGAGACCCAGTACTTC.

The rearrangement joins TRBV7-2 to TRBJ1-5; D is possibly TRBD1 (6 bases). The CDR3 consists of 14 residues. V gave up 5 bases and J gave up 4 bases, with 12 bases separating them. Germline loops: CDR1 SGHTA, CDR2 FQGNSA. The CDR3 spells CASSPRGGNQPQHF. CDR3 in DNA: TGTGCCAGCAGCCCCAGGGGAGGAAATCAGCCCCAGCATTTT.

Only a few counts were recorded for this clonotype. CDR3 sequence reads: CASSSAGTGGGGELFF. Here the CDR3 DNA reads TGTGCCAGCAGTTCTGCCGGGACAGGGGGCGGAGGGGAGCTGTTTTTT. The gene calls are TRBV7-6 and TRBJ2-2; 12 positions match TRBD1. The CDR3 totals 16 residues. V lost 6 bases, J lost 8 bases, and 10 bases stayed unmatched. Germline-derived CDR1 and CDR2 are SGHVS and FNYEAQ. Using reference TRBV7-6 and TRBJ2-2 for the parts outside the CDR3, the full variable domain is GAGVSQSPRYKVTKRGQDVALRCDPISGHVSLYWYRQALGQGPEFLTYFNYEAQQDKSGLPNDRFSAERPEGSISTLTIQRTEQRDSAMYRCASSSAGTGGGGELFFGEGSRLTVL.

The chain couples TRBV19 to TRBJ2-3; 7 bases are shared with TRBD2. The CDR3 has 14 residues. Germline V CDR1 and CDR2: LNHDA, SQIVND (reference sequence). The V and J ends lost 7 bases and 2 bases, in that order; junction bases with no gene match: 6. The CDR3 DNA reads as TGTGCCAGTAACGAGACTAGCTACACAGATACGCAGTATTTT. This translates into CASNETSYTDTQYF.

V usage is TRBV2 and J usage is TRBJ2-7; 10 bases align to TRBD2. V dropped 4 bases and J dropped 6; count of bases not matched to a gene: 9. CDR1 is SNHLY, CDR2 FYNNEI, per germline. CDR3 length equals 15 residues. The CDR3 region is CASSGLAGVAAEQYF. The CDR3 DNA sequence: TGTGCCAGCAGTGGTCTAGCGGGAGTGGCAGCCGAGCAGTACTTC. The variable domain in full, completed from reference TRBV2 and TRBJ2-7, reads EPEVTQTPSHQVTQMGQEVILRCVPISNHLYFYWYRQILGQKVEFLVSFYNNEISEKSEIFDDQFSVERPDGSNFTLKIRSTKLEDSAMYFCASSGLAGVAAEQYFGPGTRLTVT.

Concerning this clonotype itself: A junction boundary mismatches the germline segment, possibly from a read error. This chain connects TRBV7-2 to TRBJ1-5, with unresolved D. The CDR3 loop spans 13 amino acids. Looked up from germline, CDR1 is SGHTA and CDR2 is FQGNSA. The CDR3 bases are TGTGCCGGCAGCTTTGGGGTAACTCAGCCCCGGCATTTT. This encodes CAGSFGVTQPRHF.

The V call is TRBV15, the J call TRBJ2-7; D is unclear. Germline V lookup: CDR1 LNHNV, CDR2 YYDKDF (reference sequence). The CDR3 runs to 13 residues. V was cut by 0 bases and J by 6 bases, with 9 bases left in between. DNA for the CDR3: TGTGCCACCAGCAGAGATCTGGGTGCCGAGCAGTACTTC. This codes for CATSRDLGAEQYF.

This clonotype has ten or more counts. The chain combines TRBV9 with TRBJ2-5; D might be TRBD1 or TRBD2, each matching 6 bases. The V and J ends lost 3 bases and 3 bases respectively, with 21 bases between them. Germline values: CDR1 SGDLS, CDR2 YYNGEE. The CDR3 has 17 residues. CDR3 sequence: CASSDPRWGAQEETQYF. In nucleotides, the CDR3 is TGTGCCAGCAGCGACCCCCGTTGGGGGGCGCAGGAAGAGACCCAGTACTTC.

V and J are TRBV7-2 and TRBJ2-3, with D tentatively TRBD1 or TRBD2 (5 bases each). V was cut by 0 bases and J by 11 bases, with 18 bases left in between. This CDR3 has 15 residues. The germline CDR1 and CDR2 sequences are SGHTA and FQGNSA. In DNA form, the CDR3 reads TGTGCCAGCAGCTTAGCCTCGGGGCAGCAGGGTAAGCAGTATTTT. Protein sequence: CASSLASGQQGKQYF.